A selection of T cell receptor beta chains follows, all from one sample in a study of T-cell reconstitution after alpha-beta-depleted transplantation in children. Using its own MiXCR run on the PCR reads, TCRdb lists one record per CDR3 protein. The sample yields about 460,000 distinct CDR3 sequences, about 10% seen once. The material sequenced was PBMCs, taken before TCRalphabeta/CD19-depleted stem cell transplant. Receptors originate from a child aged 2-15 years with inherited bone marrow failure, due to receive a stem cell transplant. Each CDR3 is given with its conserved first and last residue. Fields, in order: J gene, V gene, D gene, clone size, CDR3 protein, CDR3 DNA. The D gene is left open where the match is weak. Some rows have no size entry. The others give once, few or many, or a class for an expanded clone.

j_call: TRBJ2-1
v_call: TRBV19
d_call: TRBD2
clone_size: many
cdr3_aa: CASSIVAGVDNEQFF
cdr3_nt: TGTGCCAGTAGTATAGTGGCGGGAGTAGACAATGAGCAGTTCTTC

j_call: TRBJ1-5
v_call: TRBV7-2
d_call: .
clone_size: many
cdr3_aa: CASSPQGIGNQPQHF
cdr3_nt: TGTGCCAGCAGCCCACAGGGAATTGGCAATCAGCCCCAGCATTTT

j_call: TRBJ2-2
v_call: TRBV5-1
d_call: .
clone_size: .
cdr3_aa: CASRKGYTGELFF
cdr3_nt: TGCGCCAGCAGGAAGGGATACACCGGGGAGCTGTTTTTT

j_call: TRBJ2-7
v_call: TRBV12-3/TRBV12-4
d_call: TRBD1
clone_size: few
cdr3_aa: CASRDRGGSYEQYF
cdr3_nt: TGTGCCAGCAGGGACAGGGGGGGTTCCTACGAGCAGTACTTC

j_call: TRBJ2-7
v_call: TRBV7-8
d_call: TRBD1
clone_size: .
cdr3_aa: CASSLEGTGVPTEQYF
cdr3_nt: TGTGCCAGCAGCTTAGAGGGGACAGGGGTACCTACGGAGCAGTACTTC

j_call: TRBJ2-3
v_call: TRBV29-1
d_call: .
clone_size: many
cdr3_aa: CSGEQDTQYF
cdr3_nt: TGCAGCGGTGAACAGGATACGCAGTATTTT

j_call: TRBJ2-3
v_call: TRBV7-8
d_call: TRBD1
clone_size: .
cdr3_aa: CASSPRTGPSTDTQYF
cdr3_nt: TGTGCCAGCAGCCCCCGGACAGGGCCTAGCACAGATACGCAGTATTTT

j_call: TRBJ1-3
v_call: TRBV2
d_call: .
clone_size: few
cdr3_aa: CASSESWNTIYF
cdr3_nt: TGTGCCAGCAGTGAATCGTGGAACACCATATATTTT

j_call: TRBJ1-1
v_call: TRBV27
d_call: .
clone_size: many
cdr3_aa: CASSLLGGEGEAFF
cdr3_nt: TGTGCCAGCAGTTTATTGGGGGGAGAGGGTGAAGCTTTCTTT

j_call: TRBJ2-1
v_call: TRBV4-2
d_call: TRBD2
clone_size: many
cdr3_aa: CASSQGGLAGGPRSYNEQFF
cdr3_nt: TGTGCCAGCAGCCAAGGTGGACTAGCGGGAGGGCCTAGGTCCTACAATGAGCAGTTCTTC

j_call: TRBJ2-3
v_call: TRBV29-1
d_call: TRBD2
clone_size: many
cdr3_aa: CSAAGTSRTDTQYF
cdr3_nt: TGCAGCGCTGCTGGGACTAGCCGCACAGATACGCAGTATTTT

j_call: TRBJ2-3
v_call: TRBV10-3
d_call: TRBD1
clone_size: many
cdr3_aa: CAISYRGRTDTQYF
cdr3_nt: TGTGCCATCAGTTACAGGGGGCGCACAGATACGCAGTATTTT

j_call: TRBJ1-2
v_call: TRBV4-3
d_call: .
clone_size: many
cdr3_aa: CASSQNRKTNYGYTF
cdr3_nt: TGCGCCAGCAGCCAAAACAGGAAGACGAACTATGGCTACACCTTC

j_call: TRBJ2-2
v_call: TRBV6-1
d_call: TRBD2
clone_size: many
cdr3_aa: CASSPWTSGSPGELFF
cdr3_nt: TGTGCCAGCAGTCCCTGGACTAGCGGGAGCCCCGGGGAGCTGTTTTTT

j_call: TRBJ2-7
v_call: TRBV11-2
d_call: TRBD1
clone_size: many
cdr3_aa: CASSSGRDRGLHEQYF
cdr3_nt: TGTGCCAGCAGCTCGGGGCGGGACAGGGGGCTTCACGAGCAGTACTTC